One and the same sample provided the 6 T cell receptor beta chains below, sequenced in a study of blood T cells in healthy people across ages (dated by TCRdb to between 2014 and 2016). The library was generated by 5' RACE. Sequencing was carried out with an Illumina HiSeq 2500. The second PCR ran for roughly 7 to 11 cycles and used a J-beta primer mix along with a sample-barcoded 5' primer. TCRdb cleaned the public reads at Q25 with fastp, built clones with MiXCR and kept in-frame beta chains. When rows share a CDR3 protein, they turn into one entry using the most common DNA and genes. The sample has roughly 1,000,000 distinct CDR3 sequences on record, less than 25% of them singletons. The ten largest clones take up about 0.69% of the sample. These data also formed part of another study, on T cells of mothers and their children.

Sequencing was carried out using blood. The receptors originated from a girl aged 2 to 10 in good health.

The gene calls are TRBV29-1 and TRBJ2-1; D is undetermined. Near its end, the DNA agrees better with TRBJ2-7, so the J call may be wrong. Germline V lookup: CDR1 SQVTM, CDR2 ANQGSEA. CDR3 size: 13 residues. For the CDR3, the DNA is TGCAGCGTTGCTGGGAATTTCTCCTACGAGCAGTACTTC. It encodes CSVAGNFSYEQYF.

This clonotype was detected only a few times. The chain employs TRBV4-2 and TRBJ2-6; D is uncertain. Germline values: CDR1 LGHNA, CDR2 YNFKEQ. This CDR3 is built from 19 residues. The V end was cut by 0 bases, the J end by 0 bases, with 15 bases between. CDR3 nucleotides: TGTGCCAGCAGCCAAGAAACCAAGGCCGGGTTCTCTGGGGCCAACGTCCTGACTTTC. As protein: CASSQETKAGFSGANVLTF.

This clonotype was seen only a few times. J is TRBJ2-4 and V is TRBV20-1; D uncertain. V lost 0 bases and J lost 7, with 19 bases in between. Germline V lookup: CDR1 DFQATT, CDR2 SNEGSKA (reference sequence). The CDR3 is 16 residues long. In DNA form, the CDR3 reads TGCAGTGCTAGAGACCCCCAACGGCTTAAGCCGAACATTCAGTACTTC. It translates to CSARDPQRLKPNIQYF.

This clonotype was found a few times. The genes are TRBV12-3 or TRBV12-4 and TRBJ2-5; possibly TRBD2 for D (6 bases). There are 16 residues in the CDR3. V lost 3 bases to trimming and J lost 0 bases, with 14 bases between them. The CDR3 here is CASSLSPRGDQETQYF. For the CDR3, the DNA is TGTGCCAGCAGTTTGTCCCCTCGCGGGGACCAAGAGACCCAGTACTTC.

This chain connects TRBV28 to TRBJ2-5; D not resolved. The end of the DNA aligns better with TRBJ2-1, so the J call may be wrong. The CDR3 is made up of 14 amino acids. Germline CDR1 reads MDHEN; CDR2 reads SYDVKM. The CDR3 DNA sequence: TGTGCCAGCAGTCAACCCGCATTGGGCGGCGAGCAGTTCTTC. This encodes CASSQPALGGEQFF.

This clonotype showed up just a few times. The chain carries TRBV18 and TRBJ2-3; no definite D call. There are 16 residues in the CDR3. Trimming shortened V by 5 bases and J by 7 bases, and 22 bases separated the two germline ends. CDR1 is KGHSH, CDR2 LQKENI, per germline. The DNA of the CDR3 is TGTGCCAGCTCAGTGATGAGAGGCTTAGGGCTGAATACGCAGTATTTT. It translates to CASSVMRGLGLNTQYF.